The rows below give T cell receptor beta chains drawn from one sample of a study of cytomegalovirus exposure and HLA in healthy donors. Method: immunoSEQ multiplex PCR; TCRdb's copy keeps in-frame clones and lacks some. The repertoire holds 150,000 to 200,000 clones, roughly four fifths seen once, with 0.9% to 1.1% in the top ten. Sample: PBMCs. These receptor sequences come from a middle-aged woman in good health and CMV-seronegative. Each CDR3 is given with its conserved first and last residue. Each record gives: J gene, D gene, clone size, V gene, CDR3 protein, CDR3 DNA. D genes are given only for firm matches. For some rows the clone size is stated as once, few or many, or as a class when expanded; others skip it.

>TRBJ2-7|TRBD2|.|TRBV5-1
CASSSLAGAEYEQYF
TGCGCCAGCAGCTCCCTAGCGGGAGCGGAATACGAGCAGTACTTC
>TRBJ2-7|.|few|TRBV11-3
CASSLNARPEQYF
TGTGCCAGCAGCTTGAACGCTAGACCCGAGCAGTACTTC
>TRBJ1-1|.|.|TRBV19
CASQGLALNTEAFF
TGTGCCAGTCAGGGGTTAGCACTGAACACTGAAGCTTTCTTT
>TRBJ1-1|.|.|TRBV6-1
CASSDTLNTEAFF
TGTGCCAGCAGTGACACTTTGAACACTGAAGCTTTCTTT
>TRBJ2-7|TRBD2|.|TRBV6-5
CASSPSGILTYEQYF
TGTGCCAGCAGTCCGAGCGGGATCCTTACCTACGAGCAGTACTTC
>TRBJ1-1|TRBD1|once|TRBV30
CTTWGPAGGNTEAFF
TGTACCACATGGGGGCCCGCAGGGGGGAACACTGAAGCTTTCTTT
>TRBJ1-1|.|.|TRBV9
CASSVGGLLNTEAFF
TGTGCCAGCAGCGTCGGGGGGCTCTTGAACACTGAAGCTTTCTTT
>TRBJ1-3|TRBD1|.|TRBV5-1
CASSSGQGVVNTIYF
TGCGCCAGCAGCTCTGGACAGGGGGTAGTCAACACCATATATTTT
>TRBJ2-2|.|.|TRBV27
CASRPAGIPGELFF
TGTGCCAGCAGACCTGCAGGGATTCCCGGGGAGCTGTTTTTT
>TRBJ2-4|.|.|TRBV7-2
CASSFDSLAKNIQYF
TGTGCCAGCAGCTTCGACAGTCTAGCCAAAAACATTCAGTACTTC
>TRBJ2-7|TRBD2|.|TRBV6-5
CASSPGLAEYEQYF
TGTGCCAGCAGCCCCGGACTAGCAGAATACGAGCAGTACTTC
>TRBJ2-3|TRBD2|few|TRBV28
CASSHQLAGSTDTQYF
TGTGCCAGCAGTCACCAACTAGCGGGAAGCACAGATACGCAGTATTTT
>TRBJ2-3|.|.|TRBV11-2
CASSLQDTQYF
TGTGCCAGCAGCTTACAAGATACGCAGTATTTT
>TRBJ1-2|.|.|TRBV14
CASSHPGYGYTF
TGTGCCAGCAGCCACCCAGGGTATGGCTACACCTTC
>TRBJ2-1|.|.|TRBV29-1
CSVERQAKYNEQFF
TGCAGCGTTGAGCGTCAGGCTAAGTACAATGAGCAGTTCTTC
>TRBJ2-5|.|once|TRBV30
CAWSGDSGVGTQYF
TGTGCCTGGAGTGGTGACAGTGGAGTAGGGACCCAGTACTTC
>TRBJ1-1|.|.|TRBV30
CAWSVEAPRAFF
TGTGCCTGGAGTGTGGAGGCTCCCCGAGCTTTCTTT
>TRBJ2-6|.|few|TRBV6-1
CASSDSGHSFSGANVLTF
TGTGCCAGCAGTGATTCGGGACACTCCTTCTCTGGGGCCAACGTCCTGACTTTC
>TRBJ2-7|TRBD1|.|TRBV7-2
CASSRPGTGIYEQYF
TGTGCCAGCAGCCGCCCCGGGACAGGGATTTACGAGCAGTACTTC
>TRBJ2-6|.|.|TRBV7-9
CASSFSQASSGANVLTF
TGTGCCAGCAGCTTTTCTCAGGCTTCCTCTGGGGCCAACGTCCTGACTTTC
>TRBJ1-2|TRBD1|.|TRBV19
CASSPGQANYGYTF
TGTGCCAGTAGTCCGGGACAGGCCAACTATGGCTACACCTTC
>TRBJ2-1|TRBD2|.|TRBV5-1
CASSWTGLAGVGNEQFF
TGCGCCAGCAGCTGGACGGGACTAGCGGGAGTAGGGAATGAGCAGTTCTTC
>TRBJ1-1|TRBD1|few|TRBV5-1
CASSSQGGATEAFF
TGCGCCAGCAGCTCACAAGGGGGCGCGACTGAAGCTTTCTTT
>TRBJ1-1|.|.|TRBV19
CASRSPRGTVNTEAFF
TGTGCCAGTAGGTCCCCGAGAGGGACTGTGAACACTGAAGCTTTCTTT
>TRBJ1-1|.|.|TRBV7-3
CASSLSQGNTEAFF
TGTGCCAGCAGCTTATCGCAGGGGAACACTGAAGCTTTCTTT
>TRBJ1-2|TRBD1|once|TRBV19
CASSTTGTGTYGYTF
TGTGCCAGTAGTACGACCGGGACAGGGACCTATGGCTACACCTTC
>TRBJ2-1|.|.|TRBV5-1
CASRGDYYEQFF
TGCGCCAGCAGGGGCGACTACTATGAGCAGTTCTTC
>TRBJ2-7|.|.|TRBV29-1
CSAAAPYEQYF
TGCAGCGCCGCGGCCCCCTACGAGCAGTACTTC